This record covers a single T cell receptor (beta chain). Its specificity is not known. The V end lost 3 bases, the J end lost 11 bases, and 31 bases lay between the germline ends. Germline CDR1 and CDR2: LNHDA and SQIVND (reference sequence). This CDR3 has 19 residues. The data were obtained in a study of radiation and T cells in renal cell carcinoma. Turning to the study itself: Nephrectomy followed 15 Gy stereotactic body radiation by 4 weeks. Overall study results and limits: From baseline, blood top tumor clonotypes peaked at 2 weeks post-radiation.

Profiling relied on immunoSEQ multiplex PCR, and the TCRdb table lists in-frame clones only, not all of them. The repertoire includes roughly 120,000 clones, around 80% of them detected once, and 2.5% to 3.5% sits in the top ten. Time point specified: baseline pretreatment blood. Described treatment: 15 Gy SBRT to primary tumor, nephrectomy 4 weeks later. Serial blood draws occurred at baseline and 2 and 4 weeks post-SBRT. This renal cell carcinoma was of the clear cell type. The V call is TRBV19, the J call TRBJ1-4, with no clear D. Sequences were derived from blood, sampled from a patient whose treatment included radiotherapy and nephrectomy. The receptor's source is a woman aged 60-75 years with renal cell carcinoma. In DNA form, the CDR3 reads TGTGCCAGTAGTATTGACGCCCCTACCGGTGACGGGCCGAAGCGGAAACTGTTTTTT. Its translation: CASSIDAPTGDGPKRKLFF.